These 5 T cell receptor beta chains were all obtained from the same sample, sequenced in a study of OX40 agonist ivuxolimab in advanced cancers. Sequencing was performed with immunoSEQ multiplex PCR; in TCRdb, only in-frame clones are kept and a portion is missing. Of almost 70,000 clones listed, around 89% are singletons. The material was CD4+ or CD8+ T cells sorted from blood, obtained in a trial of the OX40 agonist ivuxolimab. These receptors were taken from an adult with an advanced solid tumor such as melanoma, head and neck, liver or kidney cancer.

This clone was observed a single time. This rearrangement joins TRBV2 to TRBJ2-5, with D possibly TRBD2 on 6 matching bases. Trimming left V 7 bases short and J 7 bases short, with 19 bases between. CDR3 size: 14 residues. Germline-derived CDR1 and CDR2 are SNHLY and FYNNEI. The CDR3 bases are TGTGCCAGCATTCCCGGGACTCCCCCCCCGACCCAGTACTTC. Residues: CASIPGTPPPTQYF.

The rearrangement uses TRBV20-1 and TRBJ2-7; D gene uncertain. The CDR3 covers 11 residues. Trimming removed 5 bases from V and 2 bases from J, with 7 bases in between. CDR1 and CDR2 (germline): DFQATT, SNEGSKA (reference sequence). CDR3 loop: CSAAMAYEQYF. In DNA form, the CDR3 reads TGCAGTGCTGCTATGGCCTACGAGCAGTACTTC.

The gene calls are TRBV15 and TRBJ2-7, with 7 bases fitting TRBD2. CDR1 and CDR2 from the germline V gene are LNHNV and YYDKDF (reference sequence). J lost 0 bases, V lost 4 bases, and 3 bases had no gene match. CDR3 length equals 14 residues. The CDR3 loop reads CATSTGTTSYEQYF. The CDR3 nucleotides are TGTGCCACCAGCACCGGGACTACCTCCTACGAGCAGTACTTC.

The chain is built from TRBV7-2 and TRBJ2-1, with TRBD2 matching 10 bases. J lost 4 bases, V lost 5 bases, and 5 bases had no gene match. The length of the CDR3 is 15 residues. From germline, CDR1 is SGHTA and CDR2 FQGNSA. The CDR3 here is CASSPTSGTYNEQFF. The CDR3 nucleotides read TGTGCCAGCAGCCCTACTAGCGGGACATACAATGAGCAGTTCTTC.

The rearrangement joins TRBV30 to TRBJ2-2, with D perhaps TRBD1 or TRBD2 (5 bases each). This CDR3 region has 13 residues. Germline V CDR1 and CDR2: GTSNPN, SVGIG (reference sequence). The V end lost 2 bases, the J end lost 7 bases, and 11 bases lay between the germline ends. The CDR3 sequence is CAWSRDGYGELFF. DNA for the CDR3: TGTGCCTGGAGTAGGGACGGCTACGGGGAGCTGTTTTTT.